This is a list of T cell receptor beta chains from one sample in a study of human T cells and chemical hapten exposure. TCRdb used MiXCR to reprocess the RACE reads, holding one entry per CDR3 protein. The sample has 84,000 or so distinct CDR3 sequences, roughly 10% seen once; the top ten hold approximately 2.5%. The specimen comprised whole blood, sampled in connection with sensitization to the hapten diphenylcyclopropenone (DPC). The receptors come from a woman in her twenties or thirties with alopecia areata. Some clones in this sample may be carry-over from other donors' samples. CDR3s include the opening cysteine and the closing phenylalanine or tryptophan. The order of the fields is J gene, D gene, V gene, CDR3 length, CDR3 protein. The D gene is left open where the match is weak.

J gene: TRBJ2-1; D gene: TRBD2; V gene: TRBV29-1; CDR3 length: 17; CDR3 protein: CSVGTSGRVITYNEQFF
J gene: TRBJ1-1; D gene: -; V gene: TRBV29-1; CDR3 length: 14; CDR3 protein: CSVVGGGLNTEAFF
J gene: TRBJ1-1; D gene: -; V gene: TRBV10-3; CDR3 length: 13; CDR3 protein: CAISKKGDTEAFF
J gene: TRBJ2-2; D gene: -; V gene: TRBV7-2; CDR3 length: 14; CDR3 protein: CASSFGAQTGELFF
J gene: TRBJ1-2; D gene: -; V gene: TRBV28; CDR3 length: 14; CDR3 protein: CASSFRGRNYGYTF
J gene: TRBJ2-2; D gene: -; V gene: TRBV20-1; CDR3 length: 15; CDR3 protein: CSATSQRLNTGELFF
J gene: TRBJ2-1; D gene: TRBD2; V gene: TRBV7-9; CDR3 length: 15; CDR3 protein: CASRFLAGGNNEQFF
J gene: TRBJ2-7; D gene: -; V gene: TRBV28; CDR3 length: 15; CDR3 protein: CASSLTGGFAYEQYF
J gene: TRBJ1-6; D gene: -; V gene: TRBV7-3; CDR3 length: 13; CDR3 protein: CASSSSRNSPLHF
J gene: TRBJ2-2; D gene: -; V gene: TRBV12-3/TRBV12-4; CDR3 length: 11; CDR3 protein: CATRGTGELFF
J gene: TRBJ2-3; D gene: TRBD2; V gene: TRBV29-1; CDR3 length: 15; CDR3 protein: CSVGASGGIADTQYF
J gene: TRBJ2-6; D gene: -; V gene: TRBV6-1; CDR3 length: 15; CDR3 protein: CASKDRPSGANVLTF
J gene: TRBJ2-7; D gene: TRBD2; V gene: TRBV29-1; CDR3 length: 13; CDR3 protein: CSVSTSGTSEQYF
J gene: TRBJ2-2; D gene: TRBD1; V gene: TRBV5-4; CDR3 length: 15; CDR3 protein: CASSSDRAHTGELFF
J gene: TRBJ2-7; D gene: -; V gene: TRBV10-3; CDR3 length: 15; CDR3 protein: CAISESLGQAYEQYF
J gene: TRBJ2-5; D gene: TRBD2; V gene: TRBV24-1; CDR3 length: 16; CDR3 protein: CATTQAGTSGKKTQYF
J gene: TRBJ1-1; D gene: -; V gene: TRBV20-1; CDR3 length: 13; CDR3 protein: CSAGGGLNTEAFF
J gene: TRBJ1-4; D gene: -; V gene: TRBV7-2; CDR3 length: 14; CDR3 protein: CASSGGLGGEKLFF
J gene: TRBJ1-5; D gene: -; V gene: TRBV12-3/TRBV12-4; CDR3 length: 11; CDR3 protein: CASSQNQPQHF
J gene: TRBJ2-5; D gene: TRBD2; V gene: TRBV7-8; CDR3 length: 19; CDR3 protein: CASSLAARGLAGVGETQYF
J gene: TRBJ2-2; D gene: TRBD2; V gene: TRBV7-8; CDR3 length: 16; CDR3 protein: CASSLGSGGPYGELFF
J gene: TRBJ2-1; D gene: -; V gene: TRBV6-2/TRBV6-3; CDR3 length: 18; CDR3 protein: CASSPGPRWGGPYNEQFF
J gene: TRBJ2-7; D gene: -; V gene: TRBV4-1; CDR3 length: 13; CDR3 protein: CASSRSPAYEQYF
J gene: TRBJ2-1; D gene: -; V gene: TRBV28; CDR3 length: 13; CDR3 protein: CASSPGPRWEQFF
J gene: TRBJ1-6; D gene: TRBD1; V gene: TRBV12-3/TRBV12-4; CDR3 length: 15; CDR3 protein: CASSLMTGHNSPLHF
J gene: TRBJ1-4; D gene: -; V gene: TRBV21-1; CDR3 length: 12; CDR3 protein: CASSSVNEKLFF
J gene: TRBJ2-7; D gene: TRBD2; V gene: TRBV20-1; CDR3 length: 13; CDR3 protein: CSATTGGPPEQYF
J gene: TRBJ1-1; D gene: -; V gene: TRBV7-3; CDR3 length: 14; CDR3 protein: CASSLMGQGTEAFF
J gene: TRBJ1-4; D gene: TRBD1; V gene: TRBV20-1; CDR3 length: 14; CDR3 protein: CSARAATGNEKLFF
J gene: TRBJ2-7; D gene: TRBD1; V gene: TRBV4-2; CDR3 length: 15; CDR3 protein: CASSPFGQGQNEQYF
J gene: TRBJ1-5; D gene: -; V gene: TRBV27; CDR3 length: 14; CDR3 protein: CASRGQGPNQPQHF
J gene: TRBJ2-7; D gene: TRBD1; V gene: TRBV29-1; CDR3 length: 14; CDR3 protein: CSVRDGTGISEQYF
J gene: TRBJ1-1; D gene: -; V gene: TRBV29-1; CDR3 length: 12; CDR3 protein: CSVTYSNTEAFF
J gene: TRBJ1-5; D gene: -; V gene: TRBV12-3/TRBV12-4; CDR3 length: 14; CDR3 protein: CASSFQGGNQPQHF
J gene: TRBJ1-1; D gene: -; V gene: TRBV7-9; CDR3 length: 13; CDR3 protein: CASSLGGVTEAFF
J gene: TRBJ2-5; D gene: TRBD2; V gene: TRBV7-3; CDR3 length: 14; CDR3 protein: CASSPGTSGETQYF
J gene: TRBJ2-7; D gene: -; V gene: TRBV7-2; CDR3 length: 14; CDR3 protein: CASSLGVQGGEQYF
J gene: TRBJ2-1; D gene: TRBD2; V gene: TRBV20-1; CDR3 length: 17; CDR3 protein: CSARGQTSGGSYNEQFF
J gene: TRBJ2-7; D gene: -; V gene: TRBV19; CDR3 length: 15; CDR3 protein: CASSIVGGSQYEQYF
J gene: TRBJ2-2; D gene: -; V gene: TRBV6-1; CDR3 length: 14; CDR3 protein: CASSELWGTGELFF
J gene: TRBJ2-1; D gene: TRBD2; V gene: TRBV9; CDR3 length: 16; CDR3 protein: CASSVGVAGGPGEQFF
J gene: TRBJ2-7; D gene: -; V gene: TRBV27; CDR3 length: 15; CDR3 protein: CASSPRGRGKDEQYF
J gene: TRBJ1-2; D gene: -; V gene: TRBV5-6; CDR3 length: 14; CDR3 protein: CASSWKIQGLGYTF
J gene: TRBJ1-6; D gene: -; V gene: TRBV27; CDR3 length: 14; CDR3 protein: CASSYVDGYSPLHF
J gene: TRBJ2-2; D gene: -; V gene: TRBV7-6; CDR3 length: 15; CDR3 protein: CASSLDSHTAGELFF
J gene: TRBJ2-5; D gene: -; V gene: TRBV19; CDR3 length: 14; CDR3 protein: CASSPAGNQETQYF
J gene: TRBJ1-5; D gene: TRBD1; V gene: TRBV18; CDR3 length: 14; CDR3 protein: CASSPGQGNQPQHF
J gene: TRBJ1-5; D gene: TRBD1; V gene: TRBV7-3; CDR3 length: 15; CDR3 protein: CASSVIQGTSQPQHF
J gene: TRBJ2-2; D gene: -; V gene: TRBV6-1; CDR3 length: 16; CDR3 protein: CASSEEVTWNTGELFF
J gene: TRBJ2-1; D gene: -; V gene: TRBV7-9; CDR3 length: 15; CDR3 protein: CASSLRESSYNEQFF
J gene: TRBJ2-7; D gene: -; V gene: TRBV6-2/TRBV6-3; CDR3 length: 13; CDR3 protein: CASSYYVGGEQYF
J gene: TRBJ2-7; D gene: TRBD2; V gene: TRBV2; CDR3 length: 14; CDR3 protein: CASSRLAGSYEQYF
J gene: TRBJ1-6; D gene: -; V gene: TRBV9; CDR3 length: 16; CDR3 protein: CASSSAGSSYNSPLHF
J gene: TRBJ2-3; D gene: -; V gene: TRBV7-8; CDR3 length: 20; CDR3 protein: CASSLVTGGSAGGNTDTQYF
J gene: TRBJ2-7; D gene: TRBD2; V gene: TRBV25-1; CDR3 length: 14; CDR3 protein: CASSRSGSGYEQYF
J gene: TRBJ1-1; D gene: -; V gene: TRBV29-1; CDR3 length: 13; CDR3 protein: CSVSFFGDTEAFF
J gene: TRBJ2-7; D gene: TRBD2; V gene: TRBV6-2/TRBV6-3; CDR3 length: 17; CDR3 protein: CASSLGLAGVPSYEQYF
J gene: TRBJ2-7; D gene: TRBD2; V gene: TRBV5-1; CDR3 length: 15; CDR3 protein: CASSLAGREIDEQYF